This T cell receptor (beta chain) was sequenced in a study of OX40 agonist ivuxolimab in advanced cancers. As for the study more broadly: Ivuxolimab was a fully human IgG2 agonistic monoclonal antibody targeting the costimulatory receptor OX40 (CD134). Intravenous ivuxolimab was administered to patients every 2 weeks at six dose levels: 0.01, 0.1, 0.3, 1.5, 3 and 10 mg/kg. Of the roughly 50 dose-escalation patients, hepatocellular carcinoma was present in 19, melanoma in roughly 15, renal cell carcinoma in 9 and head and neck cancer in 9. In the dose-escalation cohort, roughly 82% of patients were male, and the mean age was 60 years with a range of roughly 20 to 85. Prior anti-PD-1, anti-PD-L1 or anti-CTLA-4 therapy was permitted, and checkpoint inhibitors had been received by about 44% of dose-escalation patients. Partial responses were achieved by three dose-escalation patients, of whom one had hepatocellular carcinoma and two had cutaneous melanoma. The purpose of peripheral TCRbeta sequencing was to test whether ivuxolimab changed TCR sequence diversity and led to clonal T-cell expansion. The paper reports the monotherapy dose-escalation portion (N ≈ 50 patients) of the phase I ivuxolimab trial.

The germline V gene provides CDR1 SGHRS and CDR2 YFSETQ. Trimming at the junction amounts to 4 bases on V and 10 bases on J, and the germline ends lie 17 bases apart. CDR3 length: 13 amino acids, cysteine to phenylalanine. The kept DNA is CDR3 alone, 39 bases in frame from the first base. For sequencing of the TCRbeta CDR3 region, genomic DNA was extracted from the sorted cells. TCRbeta CDR3 regions were sequenced using the immunoSEQ Assay. In TCRdb, the immuneACCESS table is reduced to in-frame sequences with V and J assigned. These tables do not hold every clone; where another copy was compared, an unresolved V gene accounts for under half, and the others remain unexplained. In this sample the table shows 60,000 to 75,000 clones, 85% to 90% of which occur a single time. The biggest ten clones account for 0.86% of the sample. As concerns this clone: Its antigen target is currently unknown. Base qualities are missing; no much larger clone stands one base away.

Patients with autoimmune disease history or receiving systemic immunosuppression were excluded from the trial. Peripheral blood for TCR sequencing was drawn from every dose cohort at baseline, at cycle 4 day 1 and at cycle 7 day 1. The samples were drawn from a first-in-human, open-label, multicenter phase I dose-escalation trial of ivuxolimab. Adults with locally advanced or metastatic melanoma, renal cell, hepatocellular, or head and neck squamous cell carcinoma were enrolled in the trial. CD4+ and CD8+ T cells were sorted separately from peripheral blood before TCR sequencing. Overall study results and their limits: Low levels of normalized T-cell clonal expansion were also seen in some patients who did not respond. In partial responders in the 0.1-3.0 mg/kg groups, normalized peripheral clonal expansion was found to be among the lowest, especially among CD8+ T cells. The antigen specificity of the peripheral T cells that underwent clonal expansion was not determined. At doses of 0.1 to 3.0 mg/kg, clonal expansion of both CD4+ and CD8+ T cells in blood was seen between baseline and week 6. After ivuxolimab, expanded clones were on average more numerous among CD8+ T cells than among CD4+ T cells.

This receptor was obtained from an adult with an advanced solid tumor such as melanoma, head and neck, liver or kidney cancer. The sample here was CD4+ or CD8+ T cells sorted from blood, taken in a trial of the OX40 agonist ivuxolimab. Recombination linked TRBV5-1 to TRBJ1-2; the D gene is possibly TRBD1, with 5 bases matching. The DNA reads TGCGCCAGCAGCATGGGGGGGACCTCCCTCTACACCTTC. Its product reads: CASSMGGTSLYTF.